This T cell receptor (beta chain) is from a study of T cells in Graves' hyperthyroidism and ophthalmopathy. Absent ophthalmopathy progression within 18 months defined stable Graves' hyperthyroidism. Participants, patients aged 18 to 65, had newly diagnosed hyperthyroidism with a duration under 2 months. Any patient presenting with uncontrolled infection, other autoimmune disease, pregnancy or lactation was left out. Diagnoses were made from clinical symptoms, serum measures (thyroxine and TRAb), thyroid ultrasound and orbital computed tomography. RNA transcripts provided the source from which TCR beta CDR3 regions were amplified. First-round RT-PCR targeting the TCR CDR3 was performed with the HTBI primer set. Using its own MiXCR run on the multiplex PCR reads, TCRdb lists one record per CDR3 protein. Here the sample spans 610,000 or so distinct CDR3 sequences, 46% being singletons. This clonotype appeared many times.

V shed 2 bases and J shed 6 bases, with 8 bases lying between them. The CDR3 contains 12 residues. Per germline, CDR1 SGHVS and CDR2 FQNEAQ. Sequenced input: peripheral blood or thyroid tissue (not recorded which). This receptor was taken from a woman between 18 and 29 years old with Graves' hyperthyroidism. The rearrangement links TRBV7-8 to TRBJ2-7, with D unclear. The CDR3 here is CASSLMFSEQYF. CDR3 bases: TGTGCCAGCAGCTTAATGTTTAGCGAGCAGTACTTC. Variable domain in full (rest from reference TRBV7-8 and TRBJ2-7): GAGVSQSPRYKVAKRGQDVALRCDPISGHVSLFWYQQALGQGPEFLTYFQNEAQLDKSGLPSDRFFAERPEGSVSTLKIQRTQQEDSAVYLCASSLMFSEQYFGPGTRLTVT.